The TCR beta chain under discussion was sequenced for a study of long-term antiretroviral therapy in people with HIV. The ends were cut back, 5 bases at V and 0 bases at J, with 11 bases in the middle. Germline-derived CDR1 and CDR2 are KGHSH and LQKENI. The CDR3 is made up of 15 amino acids. At the survey level, the v3.0 immunoSEQ assay was run. Clones were sequenced by immunoSEQ multiplex PCR, and TCRdb holds only the in-frame ones, with some missing. Found here are 32,000 or so clones, 75% to 90% of them singletons; the top ten hold less than 8.5%. The sample consisted of unsorted PBMCs, taken 3.2 years before starting antiretroviral therapy. The receptor comes from a man aged 45-65 years with HIV. The gene calls are TRBV18 and TRBJ1-5; D is unclear. CDR3 loop: CASSMVGNSNQPQHF. Written as DNA, the CDR3 is TGTGCCAGCTCAATGGTTGGGAATAGCAATCAGCCCCAGCATTTT.